This TCR beta chain was found in a study of T-cell memory formation after mild COVID-19. Study summary: TCR clusters mostly belonged to single donors.

V was clipped by 4 bases and J by 1 base, with 14 bases between them. Germline-derived CDR1 and CDR2 are SGHRS and YFSETQ. The CDR3 spans 16 residues. Sample barcodes and UMIs were carried by the TCR alpha and TCR beta cDNA libraries that 5'RACE generated with constant-segment primers. TCRdb independently ran MiXCR on the 5' RACE reads; one entry per CDR3 protein. The repertoire holds 90,000 to 130,000 distinct CDR3 sequences, with roughly 19% as singletons. This clonotype appeared many times. Input material: PBMCs or a T cell subset sorted from them (not recorded which). This sequence originates from a man between 18 and 35 years old who had mild COVID-19 (a few samples of this study predate the infection). Cell type and time point are not known. The chain has TRBV5-1 and TRBJ2-2; the D gene is possibly TRBD1 (6 bases). The CDR3, as DNA: TGCGCCAGCAGCCCACCCGGGACACTGAACACCGGGGAGCTGTTTTTT. The encoded protein is CASSPPGTLNTGELFF.